Listed here are 22 T cell receptor beta chains from one sample, sequenced in a study of graft-versus-host responses after intestinal transplantation (dated by TCRdb to about 2021). Taken with the paper, the label for time point translates to: cells obtained before transplantation from donor or recipient. These receptors are not linked to any known antigen. The library was generated by the immunoSEQ multiplex PCR assay. The clones in this table, taken by TCRdb from immuneACCESS, are in-frame only. Not every clone is retained; where verified, under half of the shortfall comes from an unresolved V gene, and the cause of the rest is unknown. Across this sample there are about 100,000 clones, with around nine tenths seen only once. Jointly, the top ten make up approximately 6% of the sample. The starting material was unstimulated CD8+ T cells sorted from spleen or lymph node cells, obtained before intestinal transplant. Receptors originate from a human donor who received an intestinal transplant.

The chain joins TRBV7-9 to TRBJ2-7; D unclear. Trimming took off 1 base at V and 3 bases at J, with 7 bases between the two ends. CDR3 size: 13 residues. Per the germline V gene, CDR1 is SEHNR and CDR2 is FQNEAQ (reference sequence). For the CDR3, the DNA is TGTGCCAGCAGCTTAGACTCCGGCTACGAGCAGTACTTC. Protein: CASSLDSGYEQYF.

The CDR3 nucleotides are TGTGCCAGCAGTTACTCGCGGACAGCGCATGGCTACACCTTC. Translation: CASSYSRTAHGYTF. The chain carries TRBV6-5 and TRBJ1-2, with D tentatively TRBD1 (6 bases). This CDR3 has 14 amino acids. V lost 0 bases, J lost 6 bases, and 11 bases lay in between. Germline CDR1 reads MNHEY; CDR2 reads SVGAGI.

This chain joins TRBV6-5 and TRBJ2-2; D unclear. The CDR3 runs to 13 residues. Germline loops: CDR1 MNHEY, CDR2 SVGAGI. Trimming took 2 bases from V and 3 from J, leaving 4 bases between them. CDR3 amino acids: CASSYGHTGELFF. In nucleotides, the CDR3 is TGTGCCAGCAGTTACGGACACACCGGGGAGCTGTTTTTT.

The chain links TRBV28 to TRBJ1-5; D possibly corresponds to TRBD1 (5 bases). Germline values: CDR1 MDHEN, CDR2 SYDVKM. This CDR3 has 14 amino acids. The ends were cut back, 4 bases at V and 7 bases at J, with 14 bases in the middle. DNA of the CDR3: TGTGCCAGCAGTTGGATTCAGGGTAGCCAGCCCCAGCATTTT. It translates to CASSWIQGSQPQHF. The entire variable domain, with the rest obtained from reference TRBV28 and TRBJ1-5, is as follows: DVKVTQSSRYLVKRTGEKVFLECVQDMDHENMFWYRQDPGLGLRLIYFSYDVKMKEKGDIPEGYSVSREKKERFSLILESASTNQTSMYLCASSWIQGSQPQHFGDGTRLSIL.

This clone occurred once. The chain recombines TRBV19 with TRBJ1-1, with D perhaps TRBD1 (5 bases). Trimming stripped 2 bases from V and 1 base from J, with 11 bases between. CDR3 size: 15 residues. CDR1 is LNHDA and CDR2 is SQIVND in the germline V gene (reference sequence). The CDR3 sequence is CASSIMGGANTEAFF. CDR3 nucleotides: TGTGCCAGTAGTATAATGGGAGGGGCGAACACTGAAGCTTTCTTT. The complete variable domain, with remaining parts taken from reference TRBV19 and TRBJ1-1, reads DGGITQSPKYLFRKEGQNVTLSCEQNLNHDAMYWYRQDPGQGLRLIYYSQIVNDFQKGDIAEGYSVSREKKESFPLTVTSAQKNPTAFYLCASSIMGGANTEAFFGQGTRLTVV.

The chain carries TRBV10-2 and TRBJ2-1; 8 nucleotides agree with TRBD2. The V segment lost 5 bases and the J segment 4 bases; nucleotides outside the gene matches: 7. The CDR3 totals 15 residues. The germline V gene has CDR1 WSHSY and CDR2 SAAADI. The chain's CDR3 is CASSLILAGYNEQFF. CDR3 nucleotides: TGCGCCAGCAGTCTAATATTAGCGGGGTACAATGAGCAGTTCTTC.

The table lists this clone with many counts. This sequence joins TRBV6-4 and TRBJ2-1; D is uncertain. CDR3 length equals 13 residues. Germline loops: CDR1 MRHNA, CDR2 SNTAGT. Trimming took off 0 bases at V and 3 bases at J, with 3 bases between the two ends. The CDR3 reads CASSDSDYNEQFF. The CDR3, as DNA: TGTGCCAGCAGTGACTCGGACTACAATGAGCAGTTCTTC.

This chain uses TRBV29-1 with TRBJ2-1; 9 bases align to TRBD2. The germline V gene encodes CDR1 SQVTM and CDR2 ANQGSEA. V shed 0 bases and J 4 bases; nucleotides not matched to a gene: 7. The CDR3 contains 16 residues. CDR3: CSVEDQIAGVYNEQFF. CDR3 DNA: TGCAGCGTTGAAGATCAGATAGCGGGGGTGTACAATGAGCAGTTCTTC.

J is TRBJ2-7 and V is TRBV13; 12 bases map to TRBD2. Trimming at V came to 4 bases and at J to 3 bases, leaving 4 bases not matched to a gene. Germline-derived CDR1 and CDR2 are PRHDT and FYEKMQ (reference sequence). The CDR3 consists of 15 residues. CDR3 DNA sequence: TGTGCCAGCAGCTCAGGGACTAGCGGGCTCTACGAGCAGTACTTC. Its protein is CASSSGTSGLYEQYF. Combining the CDR3 with reference TRBV13 and TRBJ2-7 gives the whole variable domain AAGVIQSPRHLIKEKRETATLKCYPIPRHDTVYWYQQGPGQDPQFLISFYEKMQSDKGSIPDRFSAQQFSDYHSELNMSSLELGDSALYFCASSSGTSGLYEQYFGPGTRLTVT.

The V gene is TRBV7-9, the J gene TRBJ2-3; a possible D gene is TRBD1 (7 bases). Trimming shortened V by 0 bases and J by 4 bases, and 11 bases separated the two germline ends. The CDR3 has 15 amino acids. Germline CDR1 reads SEHNR; CDR2 reads FQNEAQ (reference sequence). DNA for the CDR3: TGTGCCAGCAGCTTAGCGCAGGGGGGCGCAGATACGCAGTATTTT. Protein: CASSLAQGGADTQYF.

The chain uses TRBV13 and TRBJ2-2, with D perhaps matching TRBD2 (5 bases). CDR1 is PRHDT, CDR2 FYEKMQ, per germline (reference sequence). The CDR3 consists of 16 residues. V was shortened by 5 bases and J by 2 bases, with 15 bases between the two germline ends. The CDR3: CASSPYDGGNTGELFF. For the CDR3, the DNA is TGTGCCAGCAGCCCATACGACGGAGGTAACACCGGGGAGCTGTTTTTT.

This chain joins TRBV6-5 and TRBJ2-7; 11 bases map to TRBD2. V shed 1 base and J 5 bases; nucleotides not matched to a gene: 4. This CDR3 has 15 residues. Germline CDR1 MNHEY, CDR2 SVGAGI. The CDR3 region has the DNA TGTGCCAGCAGTTACTTAGCGGGGGGGCTCGACGAGCAGTACTTC. Its translation is CASSYLAGGLDEQYF.

This chain links TRBV7-9 with TRBJ2-1; the D is unclear. The CDR3 consists of 11 residues. The germline V and J ends were trimmed by 5 bases and 8 bases, with 7 bases remaining between them. CDR1 and CDR2 from the germline V gene are SEHNR and FQNEAQ (reference sequence). CDR3 coding DNA: TGTGCCAGCAGCGATGAGTATGAGCAGTTCTTC. Protein product: CASSDEYEQFF.

The rearrangement links TRBV7-9 to TRBJ2-7; no clear D. The CDR3 is 14 residues long. Looked up from germline, CDR1 is SEHNR and CDR2 is FQNEAQ (reference sequence). Trimming stripped 5 bases from V and 3 bases from J, with 14 bases between. DNA of the CDR3: TGTGCCAGCAGCGAGGCCATCTCTTTCTACGAGCAGTACTTC. Its translation is CASSEAISFYEQYF.

This clone turned up a few times. V is TRBV6-5 and J is TRBJ2-1, with D possibly called TRBD1 or TRBD2 (5 bases each). The CDR3 loop spans 13 amino acids. The V gene lost 3 bases and the J gene lost 10 bases, with 13 bases spanning the gap. Germline V gene data show CDR1 as MNHEY and CDR2 as SVGAGI. CDR3 in amino acids: CASSYRGEREQFF. In DNA form, the CDR3 reads TGTGCCAGCAGTTATAGAGGGGAGAGAGAGCAGTTCTTC.

V gene TRBV2 combines with J gene TRBJ1-2; no clear D gene. CDR3 size: 10 residues. Trimming shortened V by 9 bases and J by 2 bases, and 4 bases separated the two germline ends. Germline-derived CDR1 and CDR2 are SNHLY and FYNNEI. CDR3: CARENYGYTF. CDR3 coding DNA: TGTGCCAGAGAGAACTATGGCTACACCTTC.

This clone was observed a single time. The gene calls are TRBV5-5 and TRBJ1-5; D is unresolved. The CDR3 is 16 residues long. V dropped 0 bases and J dropped 0 bases, with 10 bases sitting between them. Germline V gives CDR1 SGHKS, CDR2 YYEKEE (reference sequence). This CDR3 is CASSLGGPYSNQPQHF. The CDR3 bases are TGTGCCAGCAGCTTGGGAGGGCCTTATAGCAATCAGCCCCAGCATTTT. Supplemented by reference TRBV5-5 and TRBJ1-5, the full variable domain reads DAGVTQSPTHLIKTRGQQVTLRCSPISGHKSVSWYQQVLGQGPQFIFQYYEKEERGRGNFPDRFSARQFPNYSSELNVNALLLGDSALYLCASSLGGPYSNQPQHFGDGTRLSIL.

This chain connects TRBV9 to TRBJ2-4, with 8 nucleotides matching TRBD2. CDR1 is SGDLS, CDR2 YYNGEE, per germline. The J segment lost 1 base and the V segment lost 3 bases, leaving 3 bases of the junction unmatched. This CDR3 has 15 residues. The CDR3 is CASSASGGAKNIQYF. As DNA, the CDR3 is TGTGCCAGCAGCGCGAGCGGGGGTGCCAAAAACATTCAGTACTTC.

This clone was seen a single time. V is TRBV7-6 and J is TRBJ2-7; D is possibly TRBD2 (6 bases). This CDR3 is built from 17 residues. The germline V gene encodes CDR1 SGHVS and CDR2 FNYEAQ. V lost 5 bases, J lost 5 bases, and 25 bases lay in between. CDR3 coding DNA: TGTGCCAGCAGCCCTCCACTCCCATCGGGGGACGGTAACGAGCAGTACTTC. This codes for CASSPPLPSGDGNEQYF.

This sequence joins TRBV27 and TRBJ1-1; no reliable D call. Germline lookup yields CDR1 MNHEY and CDR2 SMNVEV (reference sequence). The V gene lost 2 bases and the J gene lost 2 bases, with 9 bases spanning the gap. This CDR3 contains 14 residues. The CDR3 nucleotides are TGTGCCAGCAGTTTAATTGGCACAAACACTGAAGCTTTCTTT. Its translation is CASSLIGTNTEAFF.

The chain carries TRBV25-1 and TRBJ2-7; 9 bases map to TRBD2. This CDR3 has 14 amino acids. J gave up 2 bases and V 5 bases, and 4 bases lay outside the gene matches. Germline V gene lookup returns CDR1 MGHDK and CDR2 SYGVNS. The CDR3, as DNA: TGTGCCAGCAGTATTAGCGGGGGAGCCTACGAGCAGTACTTC. It encodes CASSISGGAYEQYF.

This sequence joins TRBV7-9 and TRBJ2-5; possible D gene TRBD1, 5 bases. CDR3 length equals 15 residues. Trimming left V 0 bases short and J 1 base short, with 9 bases between. Germline V lookup: CDR1 SEHNR, CDR2 FQNEAQ (reference sequence). CDR3 DNA: TGTGCCAGCAGCTTAGCGCAGGGCCGCCAAGAGACCCAGTACTTC. It codes for CASSLAQGRQETQYF.